This TCR beta chain was recorded in a study of cytomegalovirus exposure and HLA in healthy donors. Overall study findings and caveats: An Asian-associated ancestry cluster reportedly showed fewer N-insertions than the roughly 670-donor mean in a later analysis. Productive rates of about 90% or about 30% were seen for most TCR beta V segments in an earlier analysis. Both high specificity and high sensitivity reportedly marked the classifier's diagnosis of cytomegalovirus status. Associated with cytomegalovirus, according to the listing, were about 160 TCR beta chains.

The sample holds a few counts of this clone. Its antigen is unidentified. Germline V lookup: CDR1 GTSNPN, CDR2 SVGIG (reference sequence). CDR3 length: 16 residues. V gave up 1 base and J gave up 6 bases, with 18 bases separating them. 13 Jbeta primers and 60 Vbeta primers were used for the PCR. Profiled with immunoSEQ multiplex PCR; TCRdb holds only in-frame clones, not every one. The repertoire holds 82,000 or so clones, with around 10% as singletons. The chain recombines TRBV30 with TRBJ2-2; D is uncertain. The sequenced sample was PBMCs. The receptor's source is a man in his 60s in good health and CMV-seropositive. The CDR3 spells CAWSEAVGRWSGELFF. In DNA form, the CDR3 reads TGTGCCTGGAGTGAGGCCGTTGGCAGGTGGTCCGGGGAGCTGTTTTTT.